The entry that follows covers one T cell receptor (beta chain) sequence. The antigen remains unidentified. Assay: immunoSEQ multiplex PCR; the TCRdb copy retains only in-frame clones and omits some. The sample lists about 100,000 clones, 75% to 95% seen once, with roughly 0.53% in the top ten. The data are from a study of OX40 agonist ivuxolimab in advanced cancers. In the study overall: The diagnoses of dose-escalation patients were hepatocellular carcinoma, melanoma, renal cell or head and neck cancer.

Study-wide points: Partly responding patients at 0.1-3.0 mg/kg showed some of the smallest clonal expansion.

CDR1 is MRHNA, CDR2 SNTAGT, per germline. CDR3 length equals 17 residues. V was clipped by 5 bases and J by 0 bases; unmatched bases: 9. The sequence was obtained from an adult with an advanced solid tumor such as melanoma, head and neck, liver or kidney cancer. This chain joins TRBV6-4 and TRBJ2-2; 7 bases line up with TRBD1. The sequencing used CD4+ or CD8+ T cells sorted from blood, collected in a trial of the OX40 agonist ivuxolimab. For the CDR3, the DNA is TGTGCCAGCAGTCCTACGGGACAGATCTCGAACACCGGGGAGCTGTTTTTT. It encodes CASSPTGQISNTGELFF.